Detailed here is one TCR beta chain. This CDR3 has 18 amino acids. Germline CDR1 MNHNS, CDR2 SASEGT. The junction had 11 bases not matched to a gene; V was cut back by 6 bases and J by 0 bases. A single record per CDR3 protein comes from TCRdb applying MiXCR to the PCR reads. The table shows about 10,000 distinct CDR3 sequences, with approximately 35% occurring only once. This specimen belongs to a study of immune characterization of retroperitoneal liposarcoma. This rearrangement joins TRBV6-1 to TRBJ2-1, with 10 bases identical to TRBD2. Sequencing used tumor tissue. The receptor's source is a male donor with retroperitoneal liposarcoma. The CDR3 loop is CASRNLAGVISSYNEQFF. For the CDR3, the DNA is TGTGCCAGCAGGAATCTAGCGGGAGTAATTTCCTCCTACAATGAGCAGTTCTTC.